The source of this T cell receptor beta chain is a study of CD8 T cells in Susac syndrome. Notes on the study in general: An acknowledgment was made by the study that its TCR sequencing and HLA analysis involved relatively few individuals.

Those who served as multiple sclerosis controls were treatment-naive patients with stable or active relapsing-remitting disease. Negative isolation was applied to CD8+ and CD4+ T cells, and FACS enrichment was applied to TEMRA cells. The authors reverse transcribed roughly 0.5 to 1 ug RNA with random hexamers. The method of amplification for TCR beta CDR3 was immunoSEQ multiplex PCR, covering 54 Vbeta and 13 Jbeta. TCRdb independently ran MiXCR on the immunoSEQ multiplex PCR reads; one entry per CDR3 protein. The top ten clones hold 0.2% to 0.25% of a sample with 160,000 or so distinct CDR3 sequences, 94% of them seen once. To note about this clonotype: What it binds is unknown.

After removal of 5 bases from V and 5 bases from J, the junction contained 8 bases not matched to a gene. Germline CDR1 SGHTA, CDR2 FQGTGA. CDR3 length: 14 residues. Material for sequencing was CD8+ T cells from PBMCs. The V and J genes are TRBV7-3 and TRBJ2-5; 7 nucleotides align to TRBD2. This clonotype was obtained from a human donor with multiple sclerosis. The CDR3, as DNA: TGTGCCAGCAGCCCCAGAGGACTAGGGGAGACCCAGTACTTC. Residues: CASSPRGLGETQYF.